Listed below are T cell receptor beta chains from one sample, sequenced in a study of shared clonotypes between healthy human individuals. Repertoires were generated with immunoSEQ multiplex PCR, while TCRdb's copy carries only in-frame clones and drops some. The table lists 1,500,000 or so clones, more than 95% of them singletons. The specimen sequenced was naive CD4+ T cells sorted from blood. All receptors derive from a man younger than 45 in good health. The CDR3 runs from the conserved cysteine through the conserved F or W. Each record gives: CDR3 length, D gene, clone size, J gene, V gene, CDR3 DNA, CDR3 protein. The D gene is left open where the match is weak. Only part of the rows carry a size: once, few, many, or a class if the clone is expanded.

>14|NA|NA|TRBJ2-1|TRBV5-6
TGTGCCAGCAGCTTCCGAGCTGTGATTAATGAGCAGTTCTTC
CASSFRAVINEQFF
>14|NA|NA|TRBJ1-5|TRBV6-5
TGTGCCAGCAGTTACGACGCAGGAAATCAGCCCCAGCATTTT
CASSYDAGNQPQHF
>14|NA|NA|TRBJ2-1|TRBV28
TGTGCCAGCAGTCCCAATCTACGCTACAATGAGCAGTTCTTC
CASSPNLRYNEQFF
>15|NA|NA|TRBJ1-5|TRBV30
TGTGCCTGGAGCCCACTCCATGGAGGCAATCAGCCCCAGCATTTT
CAWSPLHGGNQPQHF
>14|NA|NA|TRBJ2-5|TRBV14
TGTGCCAGCAGCCAAGAGTTTCTGGGGGAGACCCAGTACTTC
CASSQEFLGETQYF
>16|TRBD2|NA|TRBJ2-1|TRBV19
TGTGCCAGTAGTGCCAAACTAGCGGGAGCATACAATGAGCAGTTCTTC
CASSAKLAGAYNEQFF
>15|TRBD1|NA|TRBJ2-7|TRBV27
TGTGCCAGCAGTTTATTAGGACAGGGTATCTACGAGCAGTACTTC
CASSLLGQGIYEQYF
>16|TRBD2|NA|TRBJ2-1|TRBV4-3
TGCGCCAGCAGCCAAGATCATAAGGCGGGAGGACATGAGCAGTTCTTC
CASSQDHKAGGHEQFF
>15|NA|NA|TRBJ2-2|TRBV30
TGTGCCTGCTCGGGCGGGACGAAGAACACCGGGGAGCTGTTTTTT
CACSGGTKNTGELFF
>14|NA|NA|TRBJ2-3|TRBV2
TGTGCCAGCAGTGAATTCATGAGACCAGATACGCAGTATTTT
CASSEFMRPDTQYF
>14|TRBD2|NA|TRBJ2-3|TRBV27
TGTGCCAGCAGTTTACTAGCGGGCACAGATACGCAGTATTTT
CASSLLAGTDTQYF
>13|NA|NA|TRBJ2-2|TRBV5-1
TGCGCCAGCAGCTTCTCGGACACCGGGGAGCTGTTTTTT
CASSFSDTGELFF
>14|NA|NA|TRBJ2-1|TRBV11-2
TGTGCCAGCAGCTCCGCCCCTAATTACAATGAGCAGTTCTTC
CASSSAPNYNEQFF
>16|NA|NA|TRBJ2-2|TRBV6-6
TGTGCCAGCATTCATTACCGGGACGCAGGGGCCGGGGAGCTGTTTTTT
CASIHYRDAGAGELFF
>15|NA|NA|TRBJ2-1|TRBV6-5
TGTGCCAGCAGTTACACAGCGATCTCCTACAATGAGCAGTTCTTC
CASSYTAISYNEQFF
>15|TRBD1|NA|TRBJ2-1|TRBV5-1
TGCGCCAGCAGCGCCCGACAGGGGGTCGACAATGAGCAGTTCTTC
CASSARQGVDNEQFF
>16|NA|once|TRBJ2-2|TRBV19
TGTGCCAGTAGTATCCTGCGGGCCCCGAACACCGGGGAGCTGTTTTTT
CASSILRAPNTGELFF
>14|TRBD2|NA|TRBJ2-7|TRBV6-1
TGTGCCAGCACCGTAGCGGGAGGGCTGTACGAGCAGTACTTC
CASTVAGGLYEQYF
>15|NA|NA|TRBJ2-7|TRBV25-1
TGTGCCAGCAGTAGAATTAGACTAGGCAGCTACGAGCAGTACTTC
CASSRIRLGSYEQYF
>12|TRBD1|NA|TRBJ1-2|TRBV28
TGTGCCAGCAGTCCGACAGGGTACGGCTACACCTTC
CASSPTGYGYTF
>17|TRBD2|NA|TRBJ2-2|TRBV5-1
TGCGCCAGCAGCTTGGCCTCCCTAGCGGGGGCCACCGGGGAGCTGTTTTTT
CASSLASLAGATGELFF
>17|NA|NA|TRBJ2-7|TRBV21-1
TGTGCCAGCAGCAAAGATCCCTATGCGATTGGGACCTACGAGCAGTACTTC
CASSKDPYAIGTYEQYF
>15|TRBD2|NA|TRBJ2-1|TRBV9
TGTGCCAGCAGCTTGGGACTAGCGGCCTACAATGAGCAGTTCTTC
CASSLGLAAYNEQFF
>17|NA|NA|TRBJ2-3|TRBV10-3
TGTGCCATCAGTGGGCTGGGGCAGACGAGGGGCACAGATACGCAGTATTTT
CAISGLGQTRGTDTQYF
>15|NA|NA|TRBJ2-1|TRBV11-3
TGTGCCAGCAGCTTGCACCCTGACGGGTTCAATGAGCAGTTCTTC
CASSLHPDGFNEQFF
>14|NA|NA|TRBJ1-5|TRBV11-2
TGTGCCAGCAGCTTAGACAGGGCCACTCAGCCCCAGCATTTT
CASSLDRATQPQHF
>14|NA|once|TRBJ2-7|TRBV4-1
TGCGCCAGCAGCCAACATCGGGCGAGCGGAGAATCGTACTTC
CASSQHRASGESYF